The clone carrying this T cell receptor beta chain occurred many times. As yet, its antigen is unknown. This sample holds PBMCs from 8 to 10 ml fresh peripheral blood. Trimming left V 6 bases short and J 7 bases short, with 15 bases between. Germline loops: CDR1 DFQATT, CDR2 SNEGSKA (reference sequence). This CDR3 is built from 13 residues. This sample is part of a study of T cells in Graves' hyperthyroidism and ophthalmopathy. Study at large: Prior to any treatment, at the point of initial diagnosis, peripheral blood was collected. Findings and limits, study-wide: The model anticipated ophthalmopathy a median approximately 6.5 months pre-onset. Most expanded thyroid clonotypes above 0.001 recurred in blood.

TCR beta CDR3 regions were amplified from RNA transcripts. TCR CDR3 regions were first amplified by RT-PCR with HTBI primers. MiXCR, applied by TCRdb to the multiplex PCR reads, yields one record per CDR3 protein. The sample lists approximately 520,000 distinct CDR3 sequences; approximately 25% were seen once. The sequence was obtained from a woman aged 25-40 years with Graves' ophthalmopathy. Sequencing was carried out using blood. V is TRBV20-1 and J is TRBJ2-2; D unclear. The CDR3 loop is CSASGRVGGELFF. For the CDR3, the DNA is TGCAGTGCCTCCGGACGGGTCGGCGGGGAGCTGTTTTTT.